Below, 24 T cell receptor beta chains from the same sample are listed, as sequenced in a study of CD8+ T cells in alopecia areata. Treatment reported: oral pan-JAK inhibitor, 5-10 mg twice daily. Investigators isolated RNA and reverse transcribed it into cDNA to act as the sequencing template. Clones were sequenced by immunoSEQ multiplex PCR, and TCRdb holds only the in-frame ones, with some missing. The top ten hold around 20% of the sample, which has over 70,000 clones, around 65% seen once. The sequenced sample was CD8+ T cells sorted from blood, obtained at week 24, from a patient treated with tofacitinib. These receptors all stem from a human donor with alopecia areata.

For this clone: A much larger clone lies a single base off, so this may be a read error. CDR3 residues: CASSQDTYEQYF. CDR3 nucleotide sequence: TGTGCCAGCAGCCAAGACACCTACGAGCAGTACTTC. The rearrangement uses TRBV7-9 and TRBJ2-7; D gene ambiguous. V was pared by 5 bases and J by 2 bases, with 7 bases between. This CDR3 is built from 12 residues. Per the germline V gene, CDR1 is SEHNR and CDR2 is FQNEAQ (reference sequence).

This clone was detected a few times. This sequence joins TRBV7-2 and TRBJ1-2; D uncertain. V was trimmed by 0 bases and J by 7 bases, leaving 9 bases between them. Per germline, CDR1 SGHTA and CDR2 FQGNSA. This CDR3 contains 13 residues. This CDR3 is CASSLAGSSGYTF. CDR3 DNA sequence: TGTGCCAGCAGCTTAGCAGGGTCCAGTGGCTACACCTTC. The full variable domain, with the rest looked up from reference TRBV7-2 and TRBJ1-2, is GAGVSQSPSNKVTEKGKDVELRCDPISGHTALYWYRQSLGQGLEFLIYFQGNSAPDKSGLPSDRFSAERTGGSVSTLTIQRTQQEDSAVYLCASSLAGSSGYTFGSGTRLTVV.

V usage is TRBV7-3 and J usage is TRBJ2-1, with D unresolved. The CDR3 is 15 amino acids. Germline loops: CDR1 SGHTA, CDR2 FQGTGA. The V end lost 5 bases, the J end lost 4 bases, and 15 bases lay between the germline ends. The chain's CDR3 is CASSERTPHYNEQFF. The CDR3 DNA follows: TGTGCCAGCAGCGAACGGACCCCTCATTACAATGAGCAGTTCTTC.

The chain combines TRBV6-5 with TRBJ2-1; D may correspond to TRBD1 or TRBD2 (5 bases each). The length of the CDR3 is 12 residues. V lost 2 bases and J lost 7, with 6 bases in between. Germline V lookup: CDR1 MNHEY, CDR2 SVGAGI. In DNA form, the CDR3 reads TGTGCCAGCAGTTACGGGGGAAATGAGCAGTTCTTC. This translates into CASSYGGNEQFF.

V usage is TRBV27 and J usage is TRBJ2-7; D possibly uses TRBD1 or TRBD2 (5 bases each). The V gene's germline CDR1 is MNHEY and CDR2 SMNVEV (reference sequence). Trimming removed 5 bases at V and 2 bases at J, with 10 bases between. The CDR3 has 13 residues. The CDR3 bases are TGTGCCAGCAGTCCGGGACCTACCTACGAGCAGTACTTC. Amino acid sequence: CASSPGPTYEQYF.

J is TRBJ2-7 and V is TRBV30, with 9 nucleotides matching TRBD2. CDR3 length: 14 residues. V lost 4 bases to trimming and J lost 3 bases; unmatched junction nucleotides: 7. Germline lookup yields CDR1 GTSNPN and CDR2 SVGIG (reference sequence). The CDR3 sequence is CAWTSGAVHYEQYF. CDR3 bases: TGTGCCTGGACTAGCGGGGCAGTTCACTACGAGCAGTACTTC.

V and J are TRBV14 and TRBJ1-1; unclear D gene. Germline assignment: CDR1 SGHDN and CDR2 FVKESK. The V end was cut by 2 bases, the J end by 3 bases, with 7 bases between. CDR3 length: 13 residues. CDR3 in DNA: TGTGCCAGCAGCCAATTTGGTGACACTGAAGCTTTCTTT. Its protein product is CASSQFGDTEAFF.

The rearrangement uses TRBV4-3 and TRBJ2-5, with a possible D match to TRBD1 (6 bases). V was pared by 0 bases and J by 2 bases, with 13 bases between. This CDR3 spans 16 amino acids. CDR1 and CDR2 (germline): LGHNA, YSLEER. The CDR3 region is CASSQDSTGRQETQYF. The CDR3 DNA reads as TGCGCCAGCAGCCAAGATTCGACAGGTCGACAAGAGACCCAGTACTTC.

The J gene is TRBJ1-5, the V gene TRBV15, with D tentatively TRBD1 (5 bases). Germline CDR1 reads LNHNV; CDR2 reads YYDKDF (reference sequence). CDR3 length equals 15 residues. Trimming removed 4 bases from V and 0 bases from J, with 10 bases in between. This CDR3 is CATSIRDFSNQPQHF. The CDR3 coding sequence is TGTGCCACCAGCATTAGGGACTTTAGCAATCAGCCCCAGCATTTT.

The rearrangement joins TRBV4-3 to TRBJ2-6; D remains unclear. The V gene lost 0 bases and the J gene lost 0 bases, with 9 bases spanning the gap. This CDR3 region has 17 residues. In germline, CDR1 is LGHNA, CDR2 YSLEER. CDR3 bases: TGCGCCAGCAGCCAAGATTGGCAGTTCTCTGGGGCCAACGTCCTGACTTTC. Translation gives CASSQDWQFSGANVLTF.

This chain joins TRBV5-6 and TRBJ1-5; D is undetermined. V was clipped by 4 bases and J by 1 base, with 9 bases between them. Germline lookup yields CDR1 SGHDT and CDR2 YYEEEE. This CDR3 has 14 amino acids. Here the CDR3 reads CASSRRSSNQPQHF. The DNA for the CDR3 is TGTGCCAGCAGCCGTAGGAGCAGCAATCAGCCCCAGCATTTT.

This clone showed up just once. The rearrangement uses TRBV6-1 and TRBJ2-7; D is unresolved. The germline CDR1 and CDR2 sequences are MNHNS and SASEGT. The CDR3 runs 14 residues. Trimming removed 2 bases from V and 0 bases from J, with 8 bases in between. CDR3 sequence (DNA): TGTGCCAGCAGTGAAAAACGGAACTCCTACGAGCAGTACTTC. As protein: CASSEKRNSYEQYF.

In its sample, this clone was seen a few times. The CDR3 reads CASGGDSGSVAGELFF. CDR3 in DNA: TGTGCCAGTGGGGGGGACAGCGGGAGTGTCGCCGGGGAGCTGTTTTTT. The V gene is TRBV5-4, the J gene TRBJ2-2, with D possibly TRBD2 on 8 matching bases. The CDR3 extends over 16 amino acids. Trimming pared 8 bases from V and 6 bases from J, leaving 23 bases between. From germline, CDR1 is SGHNT and CDR2 YYREEE (reference sequence).

This chain uses TRBV4-1 with TRBJ2-2, with TRBD1 matching over 9 bases. J lost 4 bases, V lost 4 bases, and 7 bases had no gene match. Germline V lookup: CDR1 MGHRA, CDR2 YSYEKL. The CDR3 length is 16 residues. Written as DNA, the CDR3 is TGCGCCAGCAGCCCTACCGGGACAGGGACCACCGGGGAGCTGTTTTTT. This translates into CASSPTGTGTTGELFF.

The chain joins TRBV5-1 to TRBJ2-7; no reliable D call. V lost 0 bases and J 2 bases, leaving 6 bases between the germline ends. The CDR3 runs 13 residues. Germline loops: CDR1 SGHRS, CDR2 YFSETQ. This CDR3 is CASSLETTYEQYF. The CDR3 DNA reads as TGCGCCAGCAGCTTGGAGACAACCTACGAGCAGTACTTC.

This clone has a count of ten or more. The V and J genes are TRBV12-5 and TRBJ2-1; 11 bases map to TRBD2. Germline V gene data show CDR1 as LGHNT and CDR2 as FRNRAP. CDR3 size: 18 residues. V shed 6 bases and J 0 bases; nucleotides not matched to a gene: 10. CDR3 sequence reads: CASGQYRLAGSSYNEQFF. CDR3 coding DNA: TGTGCTAGTGGGCAGTATAGACTAGCGGGAAGCTCCTACAATGAGCAGTTCTTC.

This clone was found many times. This chain connects TRBV10-3 to TRBJ2-2, with 9 bases lining up with TRBD2. V dropped 10 bases and J dropped 0; count of bases not matched to a gene: 3. Germline-derived CDR1 and CDR2 are ENHRY and SYGVKD. This CDR3 has 14 amino acids. In nucleotides, the CDR3 is TGTGCCACCCTAGCGGGACCGAACACCGGGGAGCTGTTTTTT. Encoded protein: CATLAGPNTGELFF.

CDR3 protein: CASSPRTGISSYEQYF. The CDR3 nucleotides are TGTGCCAGCAGTCCCCGGACAGGGATCTCCTCCTACGAGCAGTACTTC. The gene calls are TRBV27 and TRBJ2-7, with TRBD1 identical over 8 bases. Germline V gene sequence: CDR1 MNHEY, CDR2 SMNVEV (reference sequence). The junction had 9 bases not matched to a gene; V was cut back by 5 bases and J by 0 bases. The CDR3 extends over 16 amino acids.

On this clone itself: Other DNA sequences of this sample code for an identical CDR3. The gene calls are TRBV27 and TRBJ1-1; D unresolved. This CDR3 is built from 13 residues. CDR1 MNHEY and CDR2 SMNVEV come from the germline V gene (reference sequence). Trimming removed 2 bases at V and 1 base at J, with 5 bases between. The CDR3 region has the DNA TGTGCCAGCAGTTTAGGGTCGAACACTGAAGCTTTCTTT. It specifies CASSLGSNTEAFF.

The chain employs TRBV19 and TRBJ2-2; TRBD2 is a possible D gene (5 bases). The CDR3 length is 14 residues. Trimming removed 7 bases at V and 4 bases at J, with 13 bases between. The germline gives CDR1 LNHDA, CDR2 SQIVND (reference sequence). The CDR3, as DNA: TGTGCCAGTAATTTGGGAGCGGTCACCGGGGAGCTGTTTTTT. Translated, it gives CASNLGAVTGELFF. The full variable domain, with the rest looked up from reference TRBV19 and TRBJ2-2, is DGGITQSPKYLFRKEGQNVTLSCEQNLNHDAMYWYRQDPGQGLRLIYYSQIVNDFQKGDIAEGYSVSREKKESFPLTVTSAQKNPTAFYLCASNLGAVTGELFFGEGSRLTVL.

CDR3 sequence (DNA): TGCAGCGTTGAAGATCTCCGAGATACGCAGTATTTT. Translation gives CSVEDLRDTQYF. This chain connects TRBV29-1 to TRBJ2-3; D unclear. This CDR3 is built from 12 residues. Trimming shortened V by 0 bases and J by 5 bases, and 6 bases separated the two germline ends. Germline CDR1 is SQVTM and CDR2 is ANQGSEA.

The chain couples TRBV27 to TRBJ1-1; D is perhaps TRBD1 (5 bases). The germline V gene encodes CDR1 MNHEY and CDR2 SMNVEV (reference sequence). Trimming took 2 bases from V and 0 from J, leaving 10 bases between them. The CDR3 loop spans 15 amino acids. The CDR3 loop reads CASSLLGGVNTEAFF. CDR3 coding DNA: TGTGCCAGCAGTTTACTCGGGGGAGTGAACACTGAAGCTTTCTTT.

V usage is TRBV4-1 and J usage is TRBJ1-1; D is undetermined. The CDR3 runs 14 residues. Germline-derived CDR1 and CDR2 are MGHRA and YSYEKL. V shed 5 bases and J shed 2 bases, with 12 bases lying between them. Written as DNA, the CDR3 is TGCGCCAGCAGCGAAGCGGGGATAAACACTGAAGCTTTCTTT. Protein: CASSEAGINTEAFF.

V is TRBV5-8 and J is TRBJ2-1; a possible D gene is TRBD2 (7 bases). CDR1 SGHTS and CDR2 YDEGEE come from the germline V gene. Trimming removed 2 bases from V and 5 bases from J, with 11 bases in between. The CDR3 runs to 14 residues. The DNA of the CDR3 is TGTGCCAGCAGCTTCTCCGGGGGGCACAATGAGCAGTTCTTC. Amino acid sequence: CASSFSGGHNEQFF.